The 26 T cell receptor beta chains given below trace back to one sample, sequenced in a study of cytomegalovirus exposure and HLA in healthy donors (dated by TCRdb to about 2017). The library relied on the immunoSEQ multiplex PCR assay. For the multiplex PCR, a mixture combining 60 forward primers for TCR Vbeta segments and 13 reverse primers for TCR Jbeta segments was used. What TCRdb holds here is the immuneACCESS table cut down to in-frame rearrangements. Part of the clones is not present; checked against another copy, under half of the missing clones reflect an unresolved V gene, and the others are unexplained. The sample yields 200,000 to 250,000 clones; around 73% were counted once. Less than 4.5% of the sample belongs to the ten largest clones. The material sequenced was PBMCs. The origin of the receptors is a male donor in good health and CMV-seronegative.

The chain couples TRBV6-1 to TRBJ1-1; 8 positions agree with TRBD1. Unmatched junction bases numbered 10, after V lost 6 bases and J lost 7 bases. Germline CDR1 is MNHNS and CDR2 is SASEGT. The CDR3 is 14 amino acids. The CDR3: CASRGYRGNGEAFF. The CDR3 coding sequence is TGTGCCAGCAGGGGATACAGGGGGAACGGTGAAGCTTTCTTT.

The genes are TRBV19 and TRBJ1-5, with 12 bases fitting TRBD1. The CDR3 runs to 14 residues. With 6 bases clipped from V and 9 bases from J, the junction kept 6 bases outside the gene matches. In germline, CDR1 is LNHDA, CDR2 SQIVND (reference sequence). The CDR3 region is CASSWGQGARPQHF. DNA of the CDR3: TGTGCCAGTAGCTGGGGACAGGGGGCGAGGCCCCAGCATTTT. Together with reference TRBV19 and TRBJ1-5, the CDR3 gives the full variable domain: DGGITQSPKYLFRKEGQNVTLSCEQNLNHDAMYWYRQDPGQGLRLIYYSQIVNDFQKGDIAEGYSVSREKKESFPLTVTSAQKNPTAFYLCASSWGQGARPQHFGDGTRLSIL.

Concerning this clone: The germline gene is not matched at one end of the junction; a read error may be the cause. This chain connects TRBV7-9 to TRBJ2-7; 7 bases agree with TRBD1. Germline V gene lookup returns CDR1 SEHNR and CDR2 FQNEAQ (reference sequence). This CDR3 contains 16 residues. CDR3 region: CSSSTTGTDGYYEQYF. The CDR3 nucleotides read TGTTCCAGCAGCACCACCGGGACAGACGGATACTACGAGCAGTACTTC.

The V call is TRBV29-1, the J call TRBJ2-7, with 8 bases that match TRBD1. This CDR3 has 13 amino acids. V shed 3 bases, J shed 5 bases, and the junction held 6 bases outside the gene matches. Germline CDR1 reads SQVTM; CDR2 reads ANQGSEA. DNA for the CDR3: TGCAGCGTTGAGTCCAGGGGGCGAAACGAGCAGTACTTC. Amino acid sequence: CSVESRGRNEQYF.

This CDR3 reads CASSFPTGSIGEQYF. In DNA, the CDR3 is TGTGCCAGCAGCTTCCCGACAGGGAGTATCGGCGAGCAGTACTTC. The J gene is TRBJ2-7, the V gene TRBV11-1; 7 bases align to TRBD1. V was clipped by 3 bases and J by 6 bases; unmatched bases: 11. The CDR3 runs to 15 residues. The germline gives CDR1 SGHAT, CDR2 FQDESV (reference sequence).

J is TRBJ2-7 and V is TRBV10-3; 7 nucleotides align to TRBD1. V lost 4 bases to trimming and J lost 1 base; unmatched junction nucleotides: 13. Germline V gene sequence: CDR1 ENHRY, CDR2 SYGVKD. The CDR3 length is 17 residues. This CDR3 is CAISAGDLDRASYEQYF. In DNA form, the CDR3 reads TGTGCCATCAGTGCCGGAGACCTTGACAGGGCTTCCTACGAGCAGTACTTC.

The rearrangement links TRBV19 to TRBJ2-7; 9 bases fit TRBD2. With 4 bases clipped from V and 1 base from J, the junction kept 11 bases outside the gene matches. The CDR3 covers 17 residues. CDR1 LNHDA and CDR2 SQIVND come from the germline V gene (reference sequence). The CDR3 nucleotides read TGTGCCAGTAGTACTGGCTCCAGCGGGAGGACTTCCTACGAGCAGTACTTC. Its protein product is CASSTGSSGRTSYEQYF.

This chain links TRBV5-6 with TRBJ1-2, with D possibly matching TRBD1 (6 bases). The germline V gene has CDR1 SGHDT and CDR2 YYEEEE. V was clipped by 5 bases and J by 8 bases, with 13 bases between them. The CDR3 contains 12 residues. CDR3 amino acids: CASSGQLGGYTF. The DNA for the CDR3 is TGTGCCAGCAGTGGACAGTTGGGGGGCTACACCTTC.

The V gene is TRBV10-3, the J gene TRBJ1-1; no clear D. Germline CDR1 is ENHRY and CDR2 is SYGVKD. V dropped 4 bases and J dropped 5 bases, with 20 bases sitting between them. CDR3 length: 16 residues. The CDR3 bases are TGTGCCATCAGTGGGGGTCGATGGGAAGGGAGAACTGAAGCTTTCTTT. This sequence encodes CAISGGRWEGRTEAFF.

The chain joins TRBV29-1 to TRBJ1-6, with TRBD1 matching over 9 bases. Losses at the gene ends were 0 bases for V and 10 bases for J; bases not matched to a gene: 1. The germline gives CDR1 SQVTM, CDR2 ANQGSEA. The CDR3 extends over 13 amino acids. CDR3 amino acids: CSVEEGQGSPLHF. CDR3 DNA: TGCAGCGTTGAAGAGGGACAGGGATCACCCCTCCACTTT.

The J gene is TRBJ2-7, the V gene TRBV5-1; TRBD2 aligns across 7 bases. The V and J ends lost 4 bases and 0 bases, in that order; junction bases with no gene match: 4. Looked up from germline, CDR1 is SGHRS and CDR2 is YFSETQ. CDR3 length equals 14 residues. The CDR3 coding sequence is TGCGCCAGCAGCAGCGGGATCCCCTCCTACGAGCAGTACTTC. It is translated as CASSSGIPSYEQYF.

A single count supports this clone. V gene TRBV7-9 combines with J gene TRBJ2-6; 9 positions match TRBD1. The CDR3 covers 17 residues. Per germline, CDR1 SEHNR and CDR2 FQNEAQ (reference sequence). Trimming took 1 base from V and 4 from J; bases not matched to a gene: 5. The CDR3 region is CASSLGTGASGANVLTF. DNA for the CDR3: TGTGCCAGCAGCTTAGGGACAGGGGCTTCCGGGGCCAACGTCCTGACTTTC.

This sequence joins TRBV19 and TRBJ2-7, with 7 positions matching TRBD1. The germline V gene has CDR1 LNHDA and CDR2 SQIVND (reference sequence). The CDR3 contains 15 residues. The junction had 11 bases not matched to a gene; V was cut back by 6 bases and J by 3 bases. The CDR3, as DNA: TGTGCCAGTAGCCCTGCTGGGGGACAGTTCTACGAGCAGTACTTC. Translating gives CASSPAGGQFYEQYF. Together with reference TRBV19 and TRBJ2-7, the CDR3 gives the full variable domain: DGGITQSPKYLFRKEGQNVTLSCEQNLNHDAMYWYRQDPGQGLRLIYYSQIVNDFQKGDIAEGYSVSREKKESFPLTVTSAQKNPTAFYLCASSPAGGQFYEQYFGPGTRLTVT.

The rearrangement joins TRBV7-3 to TRBJ2-2; D not certain. This CDR3 comprises 16 residues. V was clipped by 5 bases and J by 7 bases, with 20 bases between them. Germline values: CDR1 SGHTA, CDR2 FQGTGA. The CDR3 nucleotides are TGTGCCAGCAGCCCAGGCAGGCCCTTATCGATCGGGGAGCTGTTTTTT. Residues: CASSPGRPLSIGELFF.

This clone was observed a single time. CDR3 in amino acids: CASSSGLMVRGGTDTQYF. The CDR3 DNA follows: TGTGCCAGCAGTTCCGGCCTGATGGTCAGGGGGGGCACAGATACGCAGTATTTT. The rearrangement joins TRBV27 to TRBJ2-3; possible D gene TRBD1, 7 bases. Germline V gene lookup returns CDR1 MNHEY and CDR2 SMNVEV (reference sequence). The V gene lost 4 bases and the J gene lost 1 base, with 21 bases spanning the gap. This CDR3 contains 18 residues.

The chain joins TRBV5-1 to TRBJ2-5, with D maybe TRBD2 (6 bases). With the DNA end fitting TRBJ2-7 better, the J assignment may be wrong. The CDR3 totals 16 residues. In germline, CDR1 is SGHRS, CDR2 YFSETQ. The CDR3 sequence: CASSSEGGGRLGEQYF. The CDR3 region has the DNA TGCGCCAGCAGCTCGGAAGGTGGGGGGAGGCTCGGCGAGCAGTACTTC.

The chain has TRBV5-5 and TRBJ1-1; D is undetermined. The germline CDR1 and CDR2 sequences are SGHKS and YYEKEE (reference sequence). V was trimmed by 0 bases and J by 6 bases, leaving 6 bases between them. The CDR3 runs to 12 residues. The CDR3 region is CASSLAIAEAFF. The CDR3 nucleotides read TGTGCCAGCAGCTTGGCTATAGCTGAAGCTTTCTTT.

The gene calls are TRBV11-2 and TRBJ1-5, with D unresolved. CDR1 and CDR2 from the germline V gene are SGHAT and FQNNGV. CDR3 size: 15 residues. Trimming stripped 1 base from V and 3 bases from J, with 10 bases between. CDR3 sequence reads: CASSLVGRFNQPQHF. In nucleotides, the CDR3 is TGTGCCAGCAGCTTAGTAGGCAGGTTCAATCAGCCCCAGCATTTT. The full variable domain, its missing parts supplied by reference TRBV11-2 and TRBJ1-5, is EAGVAQSPRYKIIEKRQSVAFWCNPISGHATLYWYQQILGQGPKLLIQFQNNGVVDDSQLPKDRFSAERLKGVDSTLKIQPAKLEDSAVYLCASSLVGRFNQPQHFGDGTRLSIL.

The J gene is TRBJ2-5, the V gene TRBV6-4; 7 bases map to TRBD2. CDR1 and CDR2 (germline): MRHNA, SNTAGT. The length of the CDR3 is 14 residues. J was trimmed by 3 bases and V by 2 bases; bases with no gene match: 3. This CDR3 reads CASSDGGTKETQYF. The DNA for the CDR3 is TGTGCCAGCAGTGACGGGGGGACTAAAGAGACCCAGTACTTC.

This sequence joins TRBV25-1 and TRBJ2-1; TRBD2 matches at 11 bases. Germline V gene sequence: CDR1 MGHDK, CDR2 SYGVNS. J lost 5 bases, V lost 3 bases, and 6 bases had no gene match. CDR3 size: 16 residues. This chain's CDR3 is CASSDLTSGGDNEQFF. The CDR3 nucleotides are TGTGCCAGCAGTGATTTAACTAGCGGGGGAGACAATGAGCAGTTCTTC.

For the CDR3, the DNA is TGTGCCAGCAGCCTCGTACCCAGAAACAATTCACCCCTCCACTTT. Its protein is CASSLVPRNNSPLHF. The chain has TRBV6-5 and TRBJ1-6; D is uncertain. The V gene's germline CDR1 is MNHEY and CDR2 SVGAGI. The CDR3 totals 15 residues. Trimming removed 6 bases from V and 7 bases from J, with 16 bases in between.

The chain employs TRBV12-5 and TRBJ2-3; TRBD2 agrees at 10 bases. The CDR3 has 18 amino acids. The V and J ends lost 1 base and 3 bases, in that order; junction bases with no gene match: 10. Looked up from germline, CDR1 is LGHNT and CDR2 is FRNRAP. CDR3 amino acids: CASGLEPSGRAKTDTQYF. CDR3 sequence (DNA): TGTGCTAGTGGTTTGGAACCAAGCGGGAGGGCCAAGACAGATACGCAGTATTTT.

The chain joins TRBV5-1 to TRBJ1-1; D remains ambiguous. This CDR3 comprises 15 residues. The germline V gene has CDR1 SGHRS and CDR2 YFSETQ. The V and J ends lost 0 bases and 3 bases respectively, with 12 bases between them. CDR3 nucleotides: TGCGCCAGCAGCTTGGATACGCTCGGGGACACTGAAGCTTTCTTT. Protein product: CASSLDTLGDTEAFF. The variable domain in full, with the rest retrieved from reference TRBV5-1 and TRBJ1-1, is KAGVTQTPRYLIKTRGQQVTLSCSPISGHRSVSWYQQTPGQGLQFLFEYFSETQRNKGNFPGRFSGRQFSNSRSEMNVSTLELGDSALYLCASSLDTLGDTEAFFGQGTRLTVV.

The chain has TRBV9 and TRBJ2-7; tentative D call: TRBD1 (6 bases). Germline V gene sequence: CDR1 SGDLS, CDR2 YYNGEE. The CDR3 loop spans 15 amino acids. V shed 0 bases and J shed 0 bases, with 10 bases lying between them. CDR3 coding DNA: TGTGCCAGCAGCGTAGTAGGGGGAAGCTCCTACGAGCAGTACTTC. Translation gives CASSVVGGSSYEQYF. Drawing the rest from reference TRBV9 and TRBJ2-7, the complete variable domain is DSGVTQTPKHLITATGQRVTLRCSPRSGDLSVYWYQQSLDQGLQFLIQYYNGEERAKGNILERFSAQQFPDLHSELNLSSLELGDSALYFCASSVVGGSSYEQYFGPGTRLTVT.

The chain is built from TRBV2 and TRBJ1-1; TRBD1 matches at 7 bases. V lost 4 bases and J lost 1; bases outside the gene matches: 3. CDR1 is SNHLY and CDR2 is FYNNEI in the germline V gene. The CDR3 has 14 amino acids. CDR3 nucleotide sequence: TGTGCCAGCAGTGTCGCAGGGGGGAACACTGAAGCTTTCTTT. It is translated as CASSVAGGNTEAFF.

V and J are TRBV27 and TRBJ2-7; 12 positions match TRBD1. Germline trimming cut 1 base from V and 4 bases from J; bases unmatched to any gene: 8. The CDR3 runs to 17 residues. Germline V CDR1 and CDR2: MNHEY, SMNVEV (reference sequence). The CDR3: CASSLYPGTGGMYEQYF. CDR3 bases: TGTGCCAGCAGTTTATACCCCGGGACAGGGGGCATGTACGAGCAGTACTTC.